The 3 T cell receptor beta chains below come from one sample, sequenced in a study of identifying expanded T cells in peripheral blood. The method was immunoSEQ multiplex PCR; TCRdb's version includes in-frame clones alone and lacks a portion of them. In the table there are roughly 100,000 clones, around 89% of which are singletons. Source material: blood. The receptors shown here come from a person between 18 and 69 years old in good health.

The V call is TRBV5-4, the J call TRBJ1-2; a possible D gene is TRBD1 (5 bases). Germline CDR1 reads SGHNT; CDR2 reads YYREEE (reference sequence). V was shortened by 1 base and J by 4 bases, with 20 bases between the two germline ends. The CDR3 extends over 17 amino acids. The CDR3, as DNA: TGTGCCAGCAGCTTGTCCGGTTCGATGGTGACAGTCTATGGCTACACCTTC. Amino acids: CASSLSGSMVTVYGYTF.

The V call is TRBV7-2, the J call TRBJ1-5; no definite D call. CDR3 length: 17 amino acids. The ends were cut back, 5 bases at V and 0 bases at J, with 17 bases in the middle. Germline assignment: CDR1 SGHTA and CDR2 FQGNSA. Here the CDR3 reads CASSHLGREYSNQPQHF. Written as DNA, the CDR3 is TGTGCCAGCAGCCACCTCGGACGGGAATATAGCAATCAGCCCCAGCATTTT.

This rearrangement joins TRBV11-3 to TRBJ2-7, with 8 nucleotides matching TRBD2. The germline V gene encodes CDR1 SGHNT and CDR2 YENEEA. V shed 9 bases, J shed 0 bases, and the junction held 25 bases outside the gene matches. This CDR3 contains 20 residues. In DNA form, the CDR3 reads TGTGCCAGAGTTCATACTTCACGGGTGCGGGGGGCATTAAACTCCTACGAGCAGTACTTC. Its protein product is CARVHTSRVRGALNSYEQYF.